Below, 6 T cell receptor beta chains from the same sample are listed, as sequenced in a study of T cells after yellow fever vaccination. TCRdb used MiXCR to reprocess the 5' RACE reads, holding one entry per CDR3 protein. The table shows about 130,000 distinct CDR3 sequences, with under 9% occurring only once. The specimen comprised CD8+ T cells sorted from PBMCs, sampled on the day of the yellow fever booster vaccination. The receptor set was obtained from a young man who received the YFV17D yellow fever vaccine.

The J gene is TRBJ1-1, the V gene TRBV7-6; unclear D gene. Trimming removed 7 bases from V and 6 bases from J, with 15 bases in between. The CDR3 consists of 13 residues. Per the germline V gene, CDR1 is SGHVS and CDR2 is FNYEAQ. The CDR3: CASTVTVGSEAFF. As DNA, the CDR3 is TGTGCCAGCACCGTCACAGTAGGGTCTGAAGCTTTCTTT.

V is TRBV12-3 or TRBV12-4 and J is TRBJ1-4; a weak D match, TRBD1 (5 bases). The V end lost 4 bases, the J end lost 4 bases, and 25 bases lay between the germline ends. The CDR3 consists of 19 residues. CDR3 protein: CASSSPLEPGIGSNEKLFF. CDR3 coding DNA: TGTGCCAGCAGTTCCCCTCTCGAGCCAGGGATCGGGAGTAATGAAAAACTGTTTTTT.

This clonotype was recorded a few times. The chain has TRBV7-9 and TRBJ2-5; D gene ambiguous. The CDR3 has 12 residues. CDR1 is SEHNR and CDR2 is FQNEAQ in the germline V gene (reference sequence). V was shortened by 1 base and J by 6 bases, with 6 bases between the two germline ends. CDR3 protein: CASSLGSQTQYF. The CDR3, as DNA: TGTGCCAGCAGCTTAGGGTCCCAGACCCAGTACTTC.

CDR3 amino acids: CASVSSGGGDTQYF. For the CDR3, the DNA is TGTGCCAGCGTGTCTAGCGGGGGAGGTGATACGCAGTATTTT. The gene calls are TRBV6-6 and TRBJ2-3; 10 bases map to TRBD2. Per germline, CDR1 MNHNY and CDR2 SVGAGI (reference sequence). With V trimmed by 8 bases and J by 6 bases, 8 bases remained unmatched. The CDR3 extends over 14 amino acids.

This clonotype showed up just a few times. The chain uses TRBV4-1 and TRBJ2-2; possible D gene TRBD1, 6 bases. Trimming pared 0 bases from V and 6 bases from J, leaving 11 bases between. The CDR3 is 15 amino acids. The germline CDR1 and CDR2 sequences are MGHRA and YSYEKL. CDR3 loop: CASSQEWTVAGELFF. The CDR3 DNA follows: TGCGCCAGCAGCCAAGAATGGACAGTAGCCGGGGAGCTGTTTTTT.

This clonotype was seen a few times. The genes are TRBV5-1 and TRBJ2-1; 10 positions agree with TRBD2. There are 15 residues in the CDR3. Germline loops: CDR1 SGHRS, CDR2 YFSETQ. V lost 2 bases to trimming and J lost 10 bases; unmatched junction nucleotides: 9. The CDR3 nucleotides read TGCGCCAGCAGCTTCGCGAGCGGGGGGGCCCAGGAGCAGTTCTTC. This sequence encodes CASSFASGGAQEQFF. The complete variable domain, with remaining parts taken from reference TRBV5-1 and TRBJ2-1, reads KAGVTQTPRYLIKTRGQQVTLSCSPISGHRSVSWYQQTPGQGLQFLFEYFSETQRNKGNFPGRFSGRQFSNSRSEMNVSTLELGDSALYLCASSFASGGAQEQFFGPGTRLTVL.